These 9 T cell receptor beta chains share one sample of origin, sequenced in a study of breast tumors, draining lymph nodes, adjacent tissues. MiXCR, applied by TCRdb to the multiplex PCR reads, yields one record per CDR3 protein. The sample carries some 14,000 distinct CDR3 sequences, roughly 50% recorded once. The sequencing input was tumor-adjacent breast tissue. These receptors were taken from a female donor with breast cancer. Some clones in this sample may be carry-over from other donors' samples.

CDR3 in DNA: TGCGCCAGCAGCTCACTAGCGGGAGATGGCGGGGAGCTGTTTTTT. It translates to CASSSLAGDGGELFF. The chain links TRBV5-1 to TRBJ2-2, with TRBD2 matching 11 bases. The ends lost 3 bases at V and 7 bases at J; junction bases unmatched: 5. The CDR3 sequence is 15 residues long. Germline V gives CDR1 SGHRS, CDR2 YFSETQ.

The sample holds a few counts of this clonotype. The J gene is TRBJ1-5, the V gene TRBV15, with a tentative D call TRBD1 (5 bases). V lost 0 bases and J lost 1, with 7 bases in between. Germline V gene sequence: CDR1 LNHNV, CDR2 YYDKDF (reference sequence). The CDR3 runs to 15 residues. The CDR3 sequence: CATSRDPGSNQPQHF. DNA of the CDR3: TGTGCCACCAGCAGAGACCCAGGGAGCAATCAGCCCCAGCATTTT.

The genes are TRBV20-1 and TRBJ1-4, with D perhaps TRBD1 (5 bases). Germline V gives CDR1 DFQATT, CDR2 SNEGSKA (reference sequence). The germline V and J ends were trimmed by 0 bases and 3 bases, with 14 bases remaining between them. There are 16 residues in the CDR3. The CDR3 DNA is TGCAGTGCTAGAGATTTGGCAGGGCGAGCTAATGAAAAACTGTTTTTT. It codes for CSARDLAGRANEKLFF.

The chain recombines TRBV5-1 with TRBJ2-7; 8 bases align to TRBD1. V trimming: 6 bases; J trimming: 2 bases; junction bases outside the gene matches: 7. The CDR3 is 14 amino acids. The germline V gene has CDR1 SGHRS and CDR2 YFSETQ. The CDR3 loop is CASTKAGGAYEQYF. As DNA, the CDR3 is TGCGCCAGCACTAAAGCAGGGGGCGCCTACGAGCAGTACTTC.

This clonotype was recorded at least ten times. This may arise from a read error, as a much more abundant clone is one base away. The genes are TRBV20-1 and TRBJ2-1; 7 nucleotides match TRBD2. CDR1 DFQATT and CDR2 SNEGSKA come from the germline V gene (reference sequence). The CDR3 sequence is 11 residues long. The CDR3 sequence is CSARRDYEQSF. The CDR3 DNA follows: TGCAGTGCTAGGAGGGACTATGAGCAGTCCTTC.

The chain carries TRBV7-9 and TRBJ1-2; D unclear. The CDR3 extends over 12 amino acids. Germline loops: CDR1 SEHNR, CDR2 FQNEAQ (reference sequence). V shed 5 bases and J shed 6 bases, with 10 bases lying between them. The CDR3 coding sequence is TGTGCCAGCAGCCTGACGGAAAATGGCTACACCTTC. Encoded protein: CASSLTENGYTF.

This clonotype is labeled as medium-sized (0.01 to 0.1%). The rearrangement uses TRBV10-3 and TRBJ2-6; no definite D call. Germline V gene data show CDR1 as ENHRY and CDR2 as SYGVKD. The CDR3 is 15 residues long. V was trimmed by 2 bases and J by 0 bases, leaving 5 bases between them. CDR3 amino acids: CAISEGSSGANVLTF. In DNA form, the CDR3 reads TGTGCCATCAGTGAGGGTTCCTCTGGGGCCAACGTCCTGACTTTC.

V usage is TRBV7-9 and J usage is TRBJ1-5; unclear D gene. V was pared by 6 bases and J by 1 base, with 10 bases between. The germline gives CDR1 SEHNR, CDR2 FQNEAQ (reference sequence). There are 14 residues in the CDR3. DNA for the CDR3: TGTGCCAGCAGGGGTCCCGGGAGCAATCAGCCCCAGCATTTT. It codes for CASRGPGSNQPQHF. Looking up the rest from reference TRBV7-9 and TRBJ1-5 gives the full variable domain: DTGVSQNPRHKITKRGQNVTFRCDPISEHNRLYWYRQTLGQGPEFLTYFQNEAQLEKSRLLSDRFSAERPKGSFSTLEIQRTEQGDSAMYLCASRGPGSNQPQHFGDGTRLSIL.

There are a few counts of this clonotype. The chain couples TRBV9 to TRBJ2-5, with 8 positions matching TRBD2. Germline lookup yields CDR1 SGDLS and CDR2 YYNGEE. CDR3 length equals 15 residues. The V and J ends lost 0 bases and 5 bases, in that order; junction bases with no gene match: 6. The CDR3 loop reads CASSVEGTSTETQYF. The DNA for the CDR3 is TGTGCCAGCAGCGTAGAAGGGACTAGTACCGAGACCCAGTACTTC. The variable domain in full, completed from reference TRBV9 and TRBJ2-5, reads DSGVTQTPKHLITATGQRVTLRCSPRSGDLSVYWYQQSLDQGLQFLIQYYNGEERAKGNILERFSAQQFPDLHSELNLSSLELGDSALYFCASSVEGTSTETQYFGPGTRLLVL.